This entry lists 13 T cell receptor beta chains sequenced from one sample in a study of radiotherapy plus CTLA-4 blockade in lung cancer. The table came from immunoSEQ multiplex PCR; TCRdb's copy has only in-frame clones and leaves some out. The sample consists of about 54,000 clones, 65% to 85% of them appearing once. The sequenced sample was peripheral blood, obtained from a patient treated with radiotherapy plus ipilimumab. Source of these receptors: a human donor with non-small cell lung cancer who had a partial response to radiotherapy plus ipilimumab.

This clone was seen more than once but under ten times. The rearrangement uses TRBV6-6 and TRBJ2-7; D possibly corresponds to TRBD1 (5 bases). The CDR3 is 13 amino acids. V shed 5 bases and J shed 6 bases, with 14 bases lying between them. Germline V gives CDR1 MNHNY, CDR2 SVGAGI (reference sequence). CDR3 in DNA: TGTGCCAGCAGTCCAGACAGAGCCCGCGAGCAGTACTTC. Protein product: CASSPDRAREQYF.

The CDR3 loop is CASRPGQGTYTEAFF. The CDR3, as DNA: TGTGCCAGTAGACCGGGACAGGGTACATACACTGAAGCTTTCTTT. The chain combines TRBV19 with TRBJ1-1, with 9 bases aligning to TRBD1. J lost 3 bases, V lost 6 bases, and 8 bases had no gene match. This CDR3 region has 15 residues. The germline V gene encodes CDR1 LNHDA and CDR2 SQIVND (reference sequence).

This clone came up a few times. V is TRBV9 and J is TRBJ1-6; 8 bases match TRBD1. V lost 3 bases, J lost 7 bases, and 3 bases stayed unmatched. The CDR3 is 14 residues long. The germline gives CDR1 SGDLS, CDR2 YYNGEE. CDR3 DNA: TGTGCCAGCAGCGGGGACAGGCAGAATTCACCCCTCCACTTT. Amino acids: CASSGDRQNSPLHF.

This clone was seen only a few times. The DNA of the CDR3 is TGCAGCGTCGATGTAGCGGGGCTTTACAATGAGCAGTTCTTC. The encoded protein is CSVDVAGLYNEQFF. The chain uses TRBV29-1 and TRBJ2-1; 8 nucleotides match TRBD2. V lost 6 bases and J lost 4; bases outside the gene matches: 8. The CDR3 is 14 amino acids. Per germline, CDR1 SQVTM and CDR2 ANQGSEA.

This chain joins TRBV7-6 and TRBJ2-2; possibly TRBD1 for D (5 bases). Trimming left V 1 base short and J 1 base short, with 7 bases between. This CDR3 has 15 residues. Germline V gene lookup returns CDR1 SGHVS and CDR2 FNYEAQ. The CDR3 bases are TGTGCCAGCAGCTTAGTACAGGAGAACACCGGGGAGCTGTTTTTT. Its translation: CASSLVQENTGELFF.

This chain connects TRBV7-9 to TRBJ1-4; possible D gene TRBD1, 5 bases. The CDR3 runs 15 residues. Trimming removed 2 bases at V and 5 bases at J, with 12 bases between. Germline V gene sequence: CDR1 SEHNR, CDR2 FQNEAQ (reference sequence). CDR3 region: CASSLISRQNEKLFF. CDR3 DNA sequence: TGTGCCAGCAGCTTAATATCGAGACAGAATGAAAAACTGTTTTTT.

This chain joins TRBV5-1 and TRBJ2-5, with 8 bases that match TRBD2. The CDR3 runs to 15 residues. The germline V gene encodes CDR1 SGHRS and CDR2 YFSETQ. The ends lost 1 base at V and 4 bases at J; junction bases unmatched: 6. The CDR3 region has the DNA TGCGCCAGCAGCTTGACGGCGGGGGGTGGAGAGACCCAGTACTTC. Translated, it gives CASSLTAGGGETQYF. The variable domain in full, with the rest retrieved from reference TRBV5-1 and TRBJ2-5, is KAGVTQTPRYLIKTRGQQVTLSCSPISGHRSVSWYQQTPGQGLQFLFEYFSETQRNKGNFPGRFSGRQFSNSRSEMNVSTLELGDSALYLCASSLTAGGGETQYFGPGTRLLVL.

The chain has TRBV5-6 and TRBJ2-7; 10 bases agree with TRBD1. CDR1 is SGHDT, CDR2 YYEEEE, per germline. J gave up 6 bases and V 3 bases, and 3 bases lay outside the gene matches. This CDR3 has 13 residues. CDR3 DNA sequence: TGTGCCAGCAGCTGGGACAGGGGCTTCGAGCAGTACTTC. Translated, it gives CASSWDRGFEQYF.

The chain employs TRBV28 and TRBJ2-1; 12 bases fit TRBD2. This CDR3 region has 14 residues. V gave up 7 bases and J gave up 6 bases; unmatched junction bases: 4. The germline V gene encodes CDR1 MDHEN and CDR2 SYDVKM. The chain's CDR3 is CASTLGLAGNEQFF. DNA of the CDR3: TGTGCCAGCACCCTGGGACTAGCGGGCAATGAGCAGTTCTTC.

Here the CDR3 reads CASSVVGDRANEQFF. DNA of the CDR3: TGTGCCAGCAGCGTAGTAGGGGACAGGGCAAATGAGCAGTTCTTC. The chain joins TRBV9 to TRBJ2-1, with 9 bases that match TRBD1. Per germline, CDR1 SGDLS and CDR2 YYNGEE. The J segment lost 7 bases and the V segment lost 0 bases, leaving 5 bases of the junction unmatched. The CDR3 contains 15 residues.

As to this clone: One junction end does not reproduce the germline sequence, and a read error may be involved. The V gene is TRBV7-3, the J gene TRBJ2-2, with 7 bases identical to TRBD2. This CDR3 region has 16 residues. Germline assignment: CDR1 SGHTA and CDR2 FQGTGA. CDR3 nucleotide sequence: TGTGCCGGCAGCCCAGGAAGCGGGGTGAACACCGGGGAGCTGTTTTTT. It encodes CAGSPGSGVNTGELFF.

The chain is built from TRBV2 and TRBJ1-2; no reliable D call. CDR1 and CDR2 (germline): SNHLY, FYNNEI. V was pared by 6 bases and J by 1 base, with 12 bases between. CDR3 length equals 14 residues. CDR3 DNA sequence: TGTGCCAGCAGGGCGACACTGCTTAACTATGGCTACACCTTC. Translation: CASRATLLNYGYTF.

J is TRBJ2-1 and V is TRBV15, with D tentatively TRBD2 (5 bases). The V end lost 0 bases, the J end lost 5 bases, and 20 bases lay between the germline ends. The CDR3 is 18 residues long. Germline V gene data show CDR1 as LNHNV and CDR2 as YYDKDF (reference sequence). The CDR3 region is CATSRDRAVGRGHNEQFF. In DNA form, the CDR3 reads TGTGCCACCAGCAGAGATCGCGCGGTTGGCCGAGGGCACAATGAGCAGTTCTTC.